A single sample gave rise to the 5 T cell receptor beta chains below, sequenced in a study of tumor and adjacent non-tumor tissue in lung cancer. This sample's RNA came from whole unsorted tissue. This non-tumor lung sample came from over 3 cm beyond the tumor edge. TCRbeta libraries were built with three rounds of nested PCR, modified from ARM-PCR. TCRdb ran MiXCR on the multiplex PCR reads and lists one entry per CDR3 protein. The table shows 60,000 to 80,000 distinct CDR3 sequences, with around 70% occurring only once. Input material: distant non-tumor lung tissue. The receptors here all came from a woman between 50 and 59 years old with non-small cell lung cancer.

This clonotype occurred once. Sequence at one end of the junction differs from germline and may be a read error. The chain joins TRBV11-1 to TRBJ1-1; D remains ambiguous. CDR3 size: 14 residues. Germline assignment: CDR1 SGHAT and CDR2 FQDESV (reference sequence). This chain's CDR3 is CDSSLKELITEAFF. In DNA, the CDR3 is TGTGACAGCAGCTTGAAGGAGTTGATCACTGAGGCTTTCTTT.

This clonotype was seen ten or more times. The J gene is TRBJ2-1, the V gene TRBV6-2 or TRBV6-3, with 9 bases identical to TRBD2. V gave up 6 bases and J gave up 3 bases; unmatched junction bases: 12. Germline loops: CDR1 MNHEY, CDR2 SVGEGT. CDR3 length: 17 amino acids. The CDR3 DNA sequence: TGTGCCAGCAGATCCCCGTATAGCGGGAGCGGCTACAATGAGCAGTTCTTC. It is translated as CASRSPYSGSGYNEQFF.

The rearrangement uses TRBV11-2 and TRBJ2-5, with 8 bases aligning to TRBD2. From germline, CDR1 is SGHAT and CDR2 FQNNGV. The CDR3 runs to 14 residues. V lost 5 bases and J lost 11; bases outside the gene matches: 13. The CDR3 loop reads CASSPIAGLDTQYF. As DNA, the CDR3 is TGTGCCAGCAGCCCTATAGCGGGACTGGATACTCAGTACTTC.

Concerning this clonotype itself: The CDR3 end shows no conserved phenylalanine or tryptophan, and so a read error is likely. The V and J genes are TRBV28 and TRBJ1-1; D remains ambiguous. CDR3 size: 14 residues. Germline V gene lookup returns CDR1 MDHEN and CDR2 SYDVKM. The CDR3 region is CASSLSIRTKEAFS. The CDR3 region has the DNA TGTGCCAGCAGCTTATCTATTCGGACCAAGGAAGCTTTCTCT.

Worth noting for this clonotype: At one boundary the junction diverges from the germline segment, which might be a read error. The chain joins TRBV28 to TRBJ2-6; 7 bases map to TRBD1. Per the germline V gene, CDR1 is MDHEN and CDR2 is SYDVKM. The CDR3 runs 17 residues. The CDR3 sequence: CASIPGQDRSGADVLTF. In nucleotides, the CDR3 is TGTGCCAGCATCCCCGGACAGGACAGGTCTGGGGCCGACGTCCTGACTTTC.